The next 27 T cell receptor beta chains were all read from a single sample in a study of shared clonotypes between healthy human individuals. Sequencing used immunoSEQ multiplex PCR; TCRdb keeps in-frame clones, though not all of them. The data show 2,500,000 or so clones, 80% to 95% seen once. Sequenced input: naive CD4+ T cells from PBMCs. As for subset: CD45RA+ positively selected. These receptors originate from a man younger than 35 in good health. Some clones in this sample may be carry-over from other donors' samples.

The rearrangement links TRBV5-1 to TRBJ1-1; no definite D call. CDR3 size: 17 residues. The ends were cut back, 5 bases at V and 1 base at J, with 21 bases in the middle. Germline values: CDR1 SGHRS, CDR2 YFSETQ. CDR3 residues: CASRGWGSSKPNTEAFF. DNA for the CDR3: TGCGCCAGCAGAGGGTGGGGATCCTCTAAACCGAACACTGAAGCTTTCTTT.

The chain links TRBV11-3 to TRBJ2-1; 14 bases are shared with TRBD2. J lost 6 bases, V lost 1 base, and 2 bases had no gene match. CDR1 and CDR2 (germline): SGHNT, YENEEA. The length of the CDR3 is 16 residues. In nucleotides, the CDR3 is TGTGCCAGCAGCTTAGGAGGGACTAGCGGGAGCAATGAGCAGTTCTTC. Protein product: CASSLGGTSGSNEQFF. The full variable domain, its missing parts supplied by reference TRBV11-3 and TRBJ2-1, is EAGVVQSPRYKIIEKKQPVAFWCNPISGHNTLYWYLQNLGQGPELLIRYENEEAVDDSQLPKDRFSAERLKGVDSTLKIQPAELGDSAVYLCASSLGGTSGSNEQFFGPGTRLTVL.

About this clone: The same CDR3 is also encoded by other DNA sequences in this sample. The V and J genes are TRBV5-1 and TRBJ2-3, with a tentative D call TRBD1 (5 bases). V was trimmed by 4 bases and J by 0 bases, leaving 9 bases between them. CDR1 and CDR2 (germline): SGHRS, YFSETQ. The CDR3 is 14 residues long. The CDR3 DNA sequence: TGCGCCAGCAGCGGTGACAGCAGCACAGATACGCAGTATTTT. Amino acid sequence: CASSGDSSTDTQYF.

This rearrangement joins TRBV7-3 to TRBJ2-6; D possibly matches TRBD1 or TRBD2 (5 bases each). The CDR3 covers 18 residues. The germline CDR1 and CDR2 sequences are SGHTA and FQGTGA. The V and J ends lost 3 bases and 0 bases respectively, with 15 bases between them. CDR3 amino acids: CASSLDRDVSSGANVLTF. The CDR3, as DNA: TGTGCCAGCAGCTTGGACCGGGACGTTAGCTCTGGGGCCAACGTCCTGACTTTC.

The chain links TRBV30 to TRBJ2-2; D is unresolved. Looked up from germline, CDR1 is GTSNPN and CDR2 is SVGIG (reference sequence). Deletions cut 3 bases from V and 2 bases from J, with 4 bases between. The length of the CDR3 is 12 residues. In nucleotides, the CDR3 is TGTGCCTGGAGAATCAACACCGGGGAGCTGTTTTTT. It is translated as CAWRINTGELFF.

This clone has a single count. The chain is built from TRBV2 and TRBJ2-3; 11 bases are shared with TRBD1. CDR3 length: 15 residues. J gave up 3 bases and V 8 bases, and 7 bases lay outside the gene matches. Germline assignment: CDR1 SNHLY and CDR2 FYNNEI. The CDR3 region is CASQDRGRVTDTQYF. CDR3 coding DNA: TGTGCCAGCCAGGACAGGGGGCGGGTGACAGATACGCAGTATTTT.

In its sample, this clone was seen once. The V and J genes are TRBV5-1 and TRBJ2-3; TRBD2 matches 7 bases. Germline CDR1 and CDR2: SGHRS and YFSETQ. V trimming: 7 bases; J trimming: 2 bases; junction bases outside the gene matches: 13. The CDR3 consists of 16 residues. CDR3 in DNA: TGCGCCAGCGGGCTTAACCTAGCGGCTTCCACAGATACGCAGTATTTT. Its protein is CASGLNLAASTDTQYF.

Note on this clone: Different DNA sequences within this sample yield the same CDR3. This chain connects TRBV2 to TRBJ2-3; D gene ambiguous. V lost 4 bases, J lost 0 bases, and 2 bases lay in between. The germline V gene encodes CDR1 SNHLY and CDR2 FYNNEI. The CDR3 spans 12 residues. The CDR3 region has the DNA TGTGCCAGCAGTGCAAGCACAGATACGCAGTATTTT. It yields the protein CASSASTDTQYF.

The chain couples TRBV11-3 to TRBJ1-5; D ambiguous. V was pared by 2 bases and J by 5 bases, with 10 bases between. The CDR3 sequence is 14 residues long. Germline-derived CDR1 and CDR2 are SGHNT and YENEEA. The CDR3 sequence is CASSLFNGDQPQHF. The CDR3 DNA reads TGTGCCAGCAGCTTATTCAATGGGGATCAGCCCCAGCATTTT.

The chain employs TRBV11-2 and TRBJ1-1, with TRBD1 matching 9 bases. Trimming took 5 bases from V and 3 from J; bases not matched to a gene: 13. The CDR3 has 17 amino acids. Germline loops: CDR1 SGHAT, CDR2 FQNNGV. The DNA for the CDR3 is TGTGCCAGCAGCACTCTCCGGGACAGGGAAACCTACACTGAAGCTTTCTTT. Translating gives CASSTLRDRETYTEAFF.

The chain joins TRBV12-5 to TRBJ1-1, with a possible D match to TRBD1 (5 bases). V dropped 7 bases and J dropped 6 bases, with 12 bases sitting between them. The CDR3 covers 12 residues. The germline gives CDR1 LGHNT, CDR2 FRNRAP. Here the CDR3 reads CASAPPGAEAFF. CDR3 bases: TGTGCTAGTGCCCCCCCGGGGGCTGAAGCTTTCTTT.

V is TRBV7-2 and J is TRBJ2-1; 10 nucleotides line up with TRBD2. The J segment lost 3 bases and the V segment lost 4 bases, leaving 9 bases of the junction unmatched. The CDR3 consists of 17 residues. In germline, CDR1 is SGHTA, CDR2 FQGNSA. CDR3 bases: TGTGCCAGCAGCTCCGAATTCTTAGCGGGAGGCTACAATGAGCAGTTCTTC. Translation: CASSSEFLAGGYNEQFF. Full variable domain (remainder filled in from reference TRBV7-2 and TRBJ2-1): GAGVSQSPSNKVTEKGKDVELRCDPISGHTALYWYRQSLGQGLEFLIYFQGNSAPDKSGLPSDRFSAERTGGSVSTLTIQRTQQEDSAVYLCASSSEFLAGGYNEQFFGPGTRLTVL.

The DNA for the CDR3 is TGCAGCGTCATGACTAGCGGAGAGACCCAGTACTTC. It is translated as CSVMTSGETQYF. J is TRBJ2-5 and V is TRBV29-1; 9 nucleotides align to TRBD2. Germline CDR1 reads SQVTM; CDR2 reads ANQGSEA. The J segment lost 4 bases and the V segment lost 6 bases, leaving 3 bases of the junction unmatched. The CDR3 totals 12 residues.

J is TRBJ2-5 and V is TRBV7-8, with TRBD2 matching 16 bases. Germline trimming cut 5 bases from V and 5 bases from J; bases unmatched to any gene: 8. The germline V gene encodes CDR1 SGHVS and CDR2 FQNEAQ. CDR3 length: 17 amino acids. The CDR3: CASSQGTSGRAFETQYF. The DNA for the CDR3 is TGTGCCAGCAGCCAAGGGACTAGCGGGAGGGCCTTCGAGACCCAGTACTTC.

The genes are TRBV28 and TRBJ1-1; TRBD1 matches at 8 bases. This CDR3 has 13 residues. Germline V gene lookup returns CDR1 MDHEN and CDR2 SYDVKM. V lost 8 bases to trimming and J lost 1 base; unmatched junction nucleotides: 3. The CDR3 DNA follows: TGTGCCAGCGCCGGACAGGGGAACACTGAAGCTTTCTTT. Protein: CASAGQGNTEAFF.

With respect to this clone: The same CDR3 can be traced to other DNA sequences in this sample. The chain combines TRBV30 with TRBJ2-1, with 11 bases that match TRBD2. CDR3 length: 15 amino acids. The germline gives CDR1 GTSNPN, CDR2 SVGIG (reference sequence). Losses at the gene ends were 0 bases for V and 7 bases for J; bases not matched to a gene: 5. CDR3 bases: TGTGCCTGGAGTGTTGGGCTAGCGGGAGGTAATGAGCAGTTCTTC. Protein: CAWSVGLAGGNEQFF.

The chain has TRBV6-5 and TRBJ2-7, with D perhaps matching TRBD2 (5 bases). The V and J ends lost 6 bases and 6 bases respectively, with 21 bases between them. This CDR3 has 15 residues. Germline assignment: CDR1 MNHEY and CDR2 SVGAGI. The CDR3 loop is CASSSERTFLSEQYF. The CDR3, as DNA: TGTGCCAGCAGCTCCGAGCGGACCTTCCTCTCCGAGCAGTACTTC.

This clone was seen a single time. The V call is TRBV2, the J call TRBJ1-5; tentative D call: TRBD1 (5 bases). The V and J ends lost 2 bases and 4 bases respectively, with 18 bases between them. Per the germline V gene, CDR1 is SNHLY and CDR2 is FYNNEI. CDR3 length: 17 residues. CDR3 residues: CASSEKDWGSYNQPQHF. The CDR3 nucleotides read TGTGCCAGCAGTGAAAAGGACTGGGGCAGCTATAATCAGCCCCAGCATTTT.

This clone was observed a few times. J is TRBJ1-1 and V is TRBV5-1; a weak D match, TRBD1 (5 bases). This CDR3 is 15 amino acids long. Trimming cost V 0 bases and J 3 bases, with 12 bases left between them. Germline lookup yields CDR1 SGHRS and CDR2 YFSETQ. CDR3 coding DNA: TGCGCCAGCAGCTTGGTCTTCGGGGGTGACACTGAAGCTTTCTTT. Translating gives CASSLVFGGDTEAFF.

V gene TRBV27 combines with J gene TRBJ2-1, with 8 nucleotides matching TRBD2. Germline V gene sequence: CDR1 MNHEY, CDR2 SMNVEV (reference sequence). With V trimmed by 8 bases and J by 9 bases, 18 bases remained unmatched. CDR3 length: 16 amino acids. The CDR3 loop reads CASRVAVTSDPLEQFF. The CDR3 DNA reads TGTGCCAGCCGCGTTGCCGTGACTAGCGACCCTCTTGAGCAGTTCTTC.

This clone showed up just once. Different DNA sequences within this sample yield the same CDR3. The V call is TRBV7-9, the J call TRBJ2-7, with 13 nucleotides matching TRBD2. Germline CDR1 and CDR2: SEHNR and FQNEAQ (reference sequence). The junction had 1 base not matched to a gene; V was cut back by 5 bases and J by 3 bases. The CDR3 length is 14 residues. CDR3 bases: TGTGCCAGCAGCCGGACTAGCGGGAGCTACGAGCAGTACTTC. Translating it yields CASSRTSGSYEQYF.

The chain carries TRBV7-8 and TRBJ1-2; D is perhaps TRBD1 (6 bases). The germline V gene encodes CDR1 SGHVS and CDR2 FQNEAQ. The V end was cut by 1 base, the J end by 4 bases, with 19 bases between. The CDR3 consists of 17 residues. CDR3 DNA sequence: TGTGCCAGCAGCTTAGTTGTTGGGGGGGGCTCGGGCTATGGCTACACCTTC. It translates to CASSLVVGGGSGYGYTF.

The rearrangement uses TRBV5-6 and TRBJ2-5, with 7 positions matching TRBD2. The CDR3 runs 16 residues. J lost 7 bases, V lost 0 bases, and 12 bases had no gene match. Per the germline V gene, CDR1 is SGHDT and CDR2 is YYEEEE. CDR3 nucleotides: TGTGCCAGCAGCTTGGGAGTAGCGGGCCTTTTCAGGACCCAGTACTTC. Translation: CASSLGVAGLFRTQYF.

This clone was observed once. The CDR3 nucleotides are TGTGCCAGCAGCTACCCGTTTCGGCCCGTCGGGGAGACCCAGTACTTC. Residues: CASSYPFRPVGETQYF. The chain couples TRBV7-2 to TRBJ2-5; D is uncertain. Trimming took 4 bases from V and 5 from J, leaving 20 bases between them. The CDR3 consists of 16 residues. CDR1 and CDR2 from the germline V gene are SGHTA and FQGNSA.

The rearrangement joins TRBV27 to TRBJ2-5, with TRBD1 as a possible D gene (6 bases). The CDR3 contains 15 residues. Deletions cut 6 bases from V and 4 bases from J, with 18 bases between. Looked up from germline, CDR1 is MNHEY and CDR2 is SMNVEV (reference sequence). CDR3 sequence (DNA): TGTGCCAGCAGCGCCGGGACATGGAACGGAGAGACCCAGTACTTC. Its protein is CASSAGTWNGETQYF.

This chain joins TRBV30 and TRBJ1-5; TRBD1 matches 10 bases. J was trimmed by 11 bases and V by 3 bases; bases with no gene match: 19. The CDR3 totals 17 residues. Looked up from germline, CDR1 is GTSNPN and CDR2 is SVGIG (reference sequence). The CDR3: CAWSTYPPTGGMWSQHF. The CDR3 nucleotides are TGTGCCTGGAGCACTTACCCCCCGACAGGGGGCATGTGGTCCCAGCATTTT.

CDR3 DNA sequence: TGCGCCAGCAGTGAGTCGGGGTTCCGCCGGCGGGAGGGCCGGGTGGGGCAGTTCTTC. It encodes CASSESGFRRREGRVGQFF. This chain connects TRBV10-1 to TRBJ2-1; TRBD2 aligns across 9 bases. The length of the CDR3 is 19 residues. Trimming at V came to 0 bases and at J to 12 bases, leaving 21 bases not matched to a gene. CDR1 WNHNN and CDR2 SYGVQD come from the germline V gene (reference sequence).